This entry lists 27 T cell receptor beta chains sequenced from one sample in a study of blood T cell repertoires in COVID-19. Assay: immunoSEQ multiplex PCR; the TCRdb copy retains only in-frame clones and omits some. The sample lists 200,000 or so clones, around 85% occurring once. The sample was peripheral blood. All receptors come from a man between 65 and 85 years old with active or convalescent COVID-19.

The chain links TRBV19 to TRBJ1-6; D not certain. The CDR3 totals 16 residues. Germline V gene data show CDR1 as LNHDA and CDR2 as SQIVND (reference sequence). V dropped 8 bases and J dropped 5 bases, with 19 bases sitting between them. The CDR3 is CASSLNSGSHNSPLHF. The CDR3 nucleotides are TGTGCCAGTTCACTGAACAGCGGGTCGCATAATTCACCCCTCCACTTT.

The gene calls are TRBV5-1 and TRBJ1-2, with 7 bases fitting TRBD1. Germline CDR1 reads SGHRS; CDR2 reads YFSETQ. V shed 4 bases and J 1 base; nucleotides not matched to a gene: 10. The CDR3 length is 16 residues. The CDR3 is CASSRQGDPNNYGYTF. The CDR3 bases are TGCGCCAGCAGCAGACAGGGAGACCCTAATAACTATGGCTACACCTTC.

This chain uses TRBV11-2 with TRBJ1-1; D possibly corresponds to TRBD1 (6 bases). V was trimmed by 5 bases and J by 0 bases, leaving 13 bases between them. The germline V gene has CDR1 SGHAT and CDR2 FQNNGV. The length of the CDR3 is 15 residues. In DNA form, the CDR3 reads TGTGCCAGCAGCGTGACAGGCGCTATGAACACTGAAGCTTTCTTT. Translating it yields CASSVTGAMNTEAFF. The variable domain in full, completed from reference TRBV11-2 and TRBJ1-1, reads EAGVAQSPRYKIIEKRQSVAFWCNPISGHATLYWYQQILGQGPKLLIQFQNNGVVDDSQLPKDRFSAERLKGVDSTLKIQPAKLEDSAVYLCASSVTGAMNTEAFFGQGTRLTVV.

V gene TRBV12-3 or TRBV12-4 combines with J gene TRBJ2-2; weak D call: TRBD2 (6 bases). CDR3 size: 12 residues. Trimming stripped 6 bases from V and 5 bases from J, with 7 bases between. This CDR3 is CASRRGTGELFF. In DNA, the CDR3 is TGTGCCAGCAGGCGGGGAACCGGGGAGCTGTTTTTT.

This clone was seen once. The CDR3 DNA reads TGTGCCAGCAGCGCAGACTCATCAGCATGGTACACTGAAGCTTTCTTT. It codes for CASSADSSAWYTEAFF. This chain joins TRBV14 and TRBJ1-1; no clear D gene. Deletions cut 5 bases from V and 3 bases from J, with 19 bases between. This CDR3 has 16 amino acids. Germline CDR1 is SGHDN and CDR2 is FVKESK.

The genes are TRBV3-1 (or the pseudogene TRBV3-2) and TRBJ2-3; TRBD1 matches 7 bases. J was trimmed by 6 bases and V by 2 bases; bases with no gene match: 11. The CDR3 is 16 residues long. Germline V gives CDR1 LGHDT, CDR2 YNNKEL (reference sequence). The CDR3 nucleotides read TGTGCCAGCAGCCAACTAGAGGGGGCGCGAAGGGATACGCAGTATTTT. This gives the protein CASSQLEGARRDTQYF.

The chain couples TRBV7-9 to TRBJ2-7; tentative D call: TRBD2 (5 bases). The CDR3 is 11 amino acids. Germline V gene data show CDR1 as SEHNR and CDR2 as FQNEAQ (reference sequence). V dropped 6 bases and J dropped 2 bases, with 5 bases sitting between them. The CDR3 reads CASRGAYEQYF. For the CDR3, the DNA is TGTGCCAGCAGGGGAGCCTACGAGCAGTACTTC.

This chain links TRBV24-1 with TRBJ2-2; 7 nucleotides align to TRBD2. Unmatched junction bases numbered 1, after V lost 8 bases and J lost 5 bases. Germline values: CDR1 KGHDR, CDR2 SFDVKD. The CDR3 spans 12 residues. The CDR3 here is CATKGLTGELFF. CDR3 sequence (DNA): TGTGCCACCAAGGGACTAACCGGGGAGCTGTTTTTT.

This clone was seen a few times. The CDR3 protein is CASSLSSGGPTGELFF. In DNA form, the CDR3 reads TGTGCCAGCAGCTTATCGTCGGGAGGGCCAACCGGGGAGCTGTTTTTT. The chain has TRBV7-9 and TRBJ2-2; TRBD2 aligns across 8 bases. V was pared by 2 bases and J by 5 bases, with 7 bases of the junction left unmatched. Germline lookup yields CDR1 SEHNR and CDR2 FQNEAQ (reference sequence). CDR3 length: 16 amino acids.

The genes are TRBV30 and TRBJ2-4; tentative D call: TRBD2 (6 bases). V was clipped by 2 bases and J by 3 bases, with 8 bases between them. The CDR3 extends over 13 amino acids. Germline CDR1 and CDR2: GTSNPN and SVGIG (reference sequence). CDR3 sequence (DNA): TGTGCCTGGAGTTACGGGGGCAAAAACATTCAGTACTTC. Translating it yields CAWSYGGKNIQYF.

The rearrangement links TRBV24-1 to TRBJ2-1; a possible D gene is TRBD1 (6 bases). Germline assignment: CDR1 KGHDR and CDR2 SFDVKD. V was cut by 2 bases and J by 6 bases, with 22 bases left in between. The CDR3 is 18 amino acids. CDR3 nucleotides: TGTGCCACCAGTGATTCCGATCCCGGCAGGGGCAGTTTCAATGAGCAGTTCTTC. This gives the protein CATSDSDPGRGSFNEQFF.

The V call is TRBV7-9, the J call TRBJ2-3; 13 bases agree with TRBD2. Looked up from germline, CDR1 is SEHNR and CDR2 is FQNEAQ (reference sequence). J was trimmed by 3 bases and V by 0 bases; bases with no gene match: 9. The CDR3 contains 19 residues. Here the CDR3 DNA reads TGTGCCAGCAGCTTAGCGAGACTAGCGGGGGGATCTCGGACAGATACGCAGTATTTT. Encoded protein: CASSLARLAGGSRTDTQYF.

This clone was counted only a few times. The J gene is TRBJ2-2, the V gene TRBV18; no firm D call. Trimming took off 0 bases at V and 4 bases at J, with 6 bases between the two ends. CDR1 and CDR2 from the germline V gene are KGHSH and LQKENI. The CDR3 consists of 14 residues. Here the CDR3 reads CASSPPYGTGELFF. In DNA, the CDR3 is TGTGCCAGCTCACCACCGTACGGCACCGGGGAGCTGTTTTTT.

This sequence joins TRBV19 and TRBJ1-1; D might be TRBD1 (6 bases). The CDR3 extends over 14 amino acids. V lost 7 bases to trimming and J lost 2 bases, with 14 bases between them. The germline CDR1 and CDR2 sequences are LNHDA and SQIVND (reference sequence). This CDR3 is CASTPGTPNTEAFF. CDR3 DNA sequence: TGTGCCAGTACTCCCGGGACACCAAACACTGAAGCTTTCTTT.

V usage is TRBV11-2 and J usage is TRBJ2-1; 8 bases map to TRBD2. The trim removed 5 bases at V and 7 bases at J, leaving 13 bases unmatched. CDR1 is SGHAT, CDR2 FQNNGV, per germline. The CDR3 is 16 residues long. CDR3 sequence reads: CASSPDWSGSRNEQFF. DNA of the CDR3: TGTGCCAGCAGCCCGGACTGGAGCGGGAGCCGGAATGAGCAGTTCTTC.

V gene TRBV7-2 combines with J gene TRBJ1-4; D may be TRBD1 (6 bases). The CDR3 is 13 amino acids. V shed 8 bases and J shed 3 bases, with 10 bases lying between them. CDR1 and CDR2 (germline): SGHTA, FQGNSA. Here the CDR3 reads CASGGGSNEKLFF. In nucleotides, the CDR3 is TGTGCCAGCGGGGGCGGGTCTAATGAAAAACTGTTTTTT.

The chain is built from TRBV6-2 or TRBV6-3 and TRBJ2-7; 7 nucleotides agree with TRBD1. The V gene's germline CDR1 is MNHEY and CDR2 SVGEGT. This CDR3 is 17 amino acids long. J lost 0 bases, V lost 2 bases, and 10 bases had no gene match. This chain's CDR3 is CASSYRTGQWSSYEQYF. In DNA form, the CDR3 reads TGTGCCAGCAGTTACCGGACGGGACAGTGGAGCTCCTACGAGCAGTACTTC.

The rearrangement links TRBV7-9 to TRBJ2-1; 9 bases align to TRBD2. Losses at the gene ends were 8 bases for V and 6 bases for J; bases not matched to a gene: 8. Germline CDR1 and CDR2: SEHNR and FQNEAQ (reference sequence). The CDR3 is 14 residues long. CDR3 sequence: CASLAGVTSNEQFF. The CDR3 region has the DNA TGTGCCAGCTTAGCGGGAGTAACGTCCAATGAGCAGTTCTTC.

The CDR3 here is CASSTGGETQYF. The CDR3 DNA sequence: TGTGCCAGTAGTACCGGAGGGGAGACCCAGTACTTC. The J gene is TRBJ2-5, the V gene TRBV19; tentatively, D is TRBD2 (6 bases). The CDR3 runs to 12 residues. V lost 4 bases and J 5 bases, leaving 8 bases between the germline ends. The germline gives CDR1 LNHDA, CDR2 SQIVND (reference sequence).

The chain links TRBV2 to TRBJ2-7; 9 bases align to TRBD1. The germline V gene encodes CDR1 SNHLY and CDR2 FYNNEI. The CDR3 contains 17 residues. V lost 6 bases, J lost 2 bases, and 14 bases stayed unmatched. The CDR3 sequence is CASSPNPGTGFTYEQYF. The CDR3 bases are TGTGCCAGCAGCCCGAATCCCGGGACAGGGTTTACCTACGAGCAGTACTTC. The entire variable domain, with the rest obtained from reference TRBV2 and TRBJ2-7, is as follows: EPEVTQTPSHQVTQMGQEVILRCVPISNHLYFYWYRQILGQKVEFLVSFYNNEISEKSEIFDDQFSVERPDGSNFTLKIRSTKLEDSAMYFCASSPNPGTGFTYEQYFGPGTRLTVT.

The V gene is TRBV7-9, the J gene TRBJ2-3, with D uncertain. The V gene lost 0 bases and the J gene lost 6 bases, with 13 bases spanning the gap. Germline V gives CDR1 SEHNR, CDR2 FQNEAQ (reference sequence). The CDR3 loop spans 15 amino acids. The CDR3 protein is CASSLAPAGGDTQYF. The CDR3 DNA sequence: TGTGCCAGCAGCTTAGCTCCCGCAGGTGGCGATACGCAGTATTTT.

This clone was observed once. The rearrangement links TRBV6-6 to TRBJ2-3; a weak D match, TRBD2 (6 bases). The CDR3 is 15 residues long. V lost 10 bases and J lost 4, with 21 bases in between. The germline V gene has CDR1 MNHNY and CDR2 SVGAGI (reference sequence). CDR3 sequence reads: CATRNAGPGPDTQYF. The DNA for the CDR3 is TGTGCCACCAGAAATGCGGGGCCGGGCCCAGATACGCAGTATTTT.

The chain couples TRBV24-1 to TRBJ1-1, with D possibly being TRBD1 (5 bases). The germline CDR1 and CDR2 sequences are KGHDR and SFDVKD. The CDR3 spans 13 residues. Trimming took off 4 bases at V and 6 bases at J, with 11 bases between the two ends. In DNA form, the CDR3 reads TGTGCCACCAGTGAGGAGGGGAGGGCTGAAGCTTTCTTT. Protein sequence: CATSEEGRAEAFF.

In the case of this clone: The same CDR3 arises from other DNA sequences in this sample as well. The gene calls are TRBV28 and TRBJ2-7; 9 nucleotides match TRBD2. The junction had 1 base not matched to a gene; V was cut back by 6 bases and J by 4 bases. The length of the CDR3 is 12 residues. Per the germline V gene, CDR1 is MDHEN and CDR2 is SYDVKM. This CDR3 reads CASRLAGYEQYF. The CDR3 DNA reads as TGTGCCAGCAGACTAGCGGGTTACGAGCAGTACTTC.

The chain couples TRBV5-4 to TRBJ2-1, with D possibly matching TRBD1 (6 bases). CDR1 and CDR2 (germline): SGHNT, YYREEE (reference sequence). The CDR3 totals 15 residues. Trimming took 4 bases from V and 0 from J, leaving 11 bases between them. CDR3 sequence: CASSNPQGSYNEQFF. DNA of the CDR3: TGTGCCAGCAGCAATCCACAGGGCTCCTACAATGAGCAGTTCTTC.

The CDR3 bases are TGTGCCAGCAGTTTCGGGGGCTCCTACGAGCAGTACTTC. Translated, it gives CASSFGGSYEQYF. The V and J genes are TRBV7-2 and TRBJ2-7; D might be TRBD2 (6 bases). V lost 6 bases and J lost 0, with 9 bases in between. There are 13 residues in the CDR3. CDR1 and CDR2 from the germline V gene are SGHTA and FQGNSA.

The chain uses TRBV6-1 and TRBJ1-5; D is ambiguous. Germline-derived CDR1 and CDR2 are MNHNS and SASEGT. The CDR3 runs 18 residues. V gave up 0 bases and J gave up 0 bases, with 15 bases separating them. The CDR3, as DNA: TGTGCCAGCAGTGAAGCAGTAAAACAGAGCCATAGCAATCAGCCCCAGCATTTT. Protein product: CASSEAVKQSHSNQPQHF.